This TCR beta chain originates from a study of T cells expressing NK-cell markers. On the study more broadly: Each TCR beta repertoire originated in sorted T cells that were CD3+CD56+NKG2C+, CD3+CD56+NKG2C- or CD3+CD56-NKG2C+. Sequenced donors, eight in total, included seven who were HCMV-seropositive and one who was seronegative. Findings and caveats of the study: The HCMV specificity of the expanded NKG2C+ T cell clones stayed unresolved.

Concerning this clonotype: Its antigen is as yet unknown.

CDR1 and CDR2 from the germline V gene are SGHTA and FQGNSA. The CDR3 spans 14 residues. As the method of synthesis, 5'RACE template switching with UMIs yielded TCR beta cDNA. TCRdb re-analyzed the 5' RACE reads; it lists each CDR3 protein once, without DNA. The sample yields 250,000 or so distinct CDR3 sequences, of which the top ten take up more than 3.5%. This TCR came from a woman aged 18 to 75 in good health. The sequencing sample was made of blood T cells: a sorted CD56 or NKG2C T cell subset, CD4+ or CD8+ T cells, or bulk PBMC T cells (not recorded which). The rearrangement joins TRBV7-2 to TRBJ2-5; no DNA is available, so the TRBD2 call from TCRdb remains unchecked. This CDR3 reads CASSLAGRRETQYF.